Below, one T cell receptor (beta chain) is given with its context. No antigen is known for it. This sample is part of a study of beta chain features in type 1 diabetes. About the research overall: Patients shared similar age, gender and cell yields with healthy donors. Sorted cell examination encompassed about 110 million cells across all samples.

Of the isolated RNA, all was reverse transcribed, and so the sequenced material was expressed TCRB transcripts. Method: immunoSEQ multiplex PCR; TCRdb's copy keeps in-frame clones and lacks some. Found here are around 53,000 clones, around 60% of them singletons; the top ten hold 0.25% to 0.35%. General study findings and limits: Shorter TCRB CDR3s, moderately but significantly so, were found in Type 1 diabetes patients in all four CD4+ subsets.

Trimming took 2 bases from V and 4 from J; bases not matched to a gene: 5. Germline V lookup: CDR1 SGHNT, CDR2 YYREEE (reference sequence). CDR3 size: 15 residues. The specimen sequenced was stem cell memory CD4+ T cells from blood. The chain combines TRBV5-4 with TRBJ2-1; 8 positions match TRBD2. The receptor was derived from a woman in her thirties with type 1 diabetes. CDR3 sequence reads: CASSLRLAPYNEQFF. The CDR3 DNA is TGTGCCAGCAGCTTACGACTAGCGCCGTACAATGAGCAGTTCTTC. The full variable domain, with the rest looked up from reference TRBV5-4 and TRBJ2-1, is ETGVTQSPTHLIKTRGQQVTLRCSSQSGHNTVSWYQQALGQGPQFIFQYYREEENGRGNFPPRFSGLQFPNYSSELNVNALELDDSALYLCASSLRLAPYNEQFFGPGTRLTVL.